Following are 17 T cell receptor beta chains from one sample sequenced in a study of Ad26.COV2.S vaccination and SARS-CoV-2 variants. Sequencing was performed with immunoSEQ multiplex PCR; in TCRdb, only in-frame clones are kept and a portion is missing. The data contain 300,000 to 450,000 clones, just over 90% of them singletons. The sequences come from peripheral blood, collected after recovery from COVID-19. The receptors here all came from a human donor who had recovered from COVID-19.

This chain joins TRBV10-3 and TRBJ2-7, with 7 positions matching TRBD1. CDR3 size: 13 residues. V lost 5 bases and J lost 7; bases outside the gene matches: 8. Germline values: CDR1 ENHRY, CDR2 SYGVKD. The CDR3, as DNA: TGTGCCATCAGTACCGATGACAGGGTTGAGCAGTACTTC. It is translated as CAISTDDRVEQYF.

The gene calls are TRBV5-8 and TRBJ2-1; possible D gene TRBD2, 6 bases. Trimming removed 5 bases from V and 0 bases from J, with 12 bases in between. Per the germline V gene, CDR1 is SGHTS and CDR2 is YDEGEE. This CDR3 has 15 amino acids. CDR3: CASRPRGSSYNEQFF. The CDR3 bases are TGTGCCAGCAGACCTCGGGGGAGCTCCTACAATGAGCAGTTCTTC.

The chain uses TRBV5-1 and TRBJ2-5; 7 bases align to TRBD1. With V trimmed by 0 bases and J by 2 bases, 10 bases remained unmatched. The germline V gene has CDR1 SGHRS and CDR2 YFSETQ. This CDR3 is built from 17 residues. Written as DNA, the CDR3 is TGCGCCAGCAGCTTGGCCCCCAGGGGGTACGGACAAGAGACCCAGTACTTC. The encoded protein is CASSLAPRGYGQETQYF.

This clone showed up just once. The chain links TRBV12-5 to TRBJ1-3; TRBD1 might be the D (6 bases). Trimming shortened V by 6 bases and J by 2 bases, and 11 bases separated the two germline ends. The CDR3 contains 14 residues. CDR1 and CDR2 from the germline V gene are LGHNT and FRNRAP. CDR3 sequence (DNA): TGTGCTAGTGGCCTGACAGGCGCTGGAAACACCATATATTTT. It translates to CASGLTGAGNTIYF.

The chain uses TRBV4-1 and TRBJ1-1; the D gene is possibly TRBD1 (6 bases). Per the germline V gene, CDR1 is MGHRA and CDR2 is YSYEKL. This CDR3 has 15 amino acids. V lost 8 bases and J lost 0, with 16 bases in between. CDR3 sequence (DNA): TGCGCCAGCGCGGTCGGGGGGCGGATGAACACTGAAGCTTTCTTT. Encoded protein: CASAVGGRMNTEAFF.

The chain recombines TRBV19 with TRBJ1-6, with TRBD1 as a possible D gene (5 bases). Trimming cost V 6 bases and J 0 bases, with 18 bases left between them. Germline V gene sequence: CDR1 LNHDA, CDR2 SQIVND (reference sequence). The CDR3 is 18 residues long. The CDR3 DNA sequence: TGTGCCAGTAGCCGAGCCTTGGGGGGGAGCTCCTATAATTCACCCCTCCACTTT. This codes for CASSRALGGSSYNSPLHF.

The chain employs TRBV19 and TRBJ2-7; D uncertain. Germline CDR1 and CDR2: LNHDA and SQIVND (reference sequence). CDR3 length equals 17 residues. V lost 6 bases, J lost 3 bases, and 24 bases lay in between. The CDR3 DNA reads as TGTGCCAGTAGCAACACACAAGGCCCCACACGAAACTACGAGCAGTACTTC. Its translation is CASSNTQGPTRNYEQYF.

In its sample, this clone was seen once. The CDR3 bases are TGCGCCAGCAGCTCGACAGGGGCGGCTGTGAACACTGAAGCTTTCTTT. It codes for CASSSTGAAVNTEAFF. This chain connects TRBV5-1 to TRBJ1-1; 8 bases are shared with TRBD1. Per germline, CDR1 SGHRS and CDR2 YFSETQ. The CDR3 sequence is 16 residues long. V lost 3 bases, J lost 0 bases, and 7 bases stayed unmatched.

A single count supports this clone. The rearrangement links TRBV6-5 to TRBJ1-4; 8 nucleotides align to TRBD1. CDR3 length: 15 residues. V shed 4 bases and J 8 bases; nucleotides not matched to a gene: 9. Germline CDR1 reads MNHEY; CDR2 reads SVGAGI. In DNA form, the CDR3 reads TGTGCCAGCAGTTCCGCTGGACAGGGCTTCGAAAAACTGTTTTTT. Protein sequence: CASSSAGQGFEKLFF.

The chain recombines TRBV9 with TRBJ2-1; TRBD2 aligns across 9 bases. The germline CDR1 and CDR2 sequences are SGDLS and YYNGEE. This CDR3 has 15 amino acids. Losses at the gene ends were 6 bases for V and 5 bases for J; bases not matched to a gene: 9. The chain's CDR3 is CASTRGGAKDNEQFF. DNA of the CDR3: TGTGCCAGCACCCGCGGGGGGGCAAAGGACAATGAGCAGTTCTTC.

The chain recombines TRBV6-1 with TRBJ2-1; TRBD2 matches 8 bases. The CDR3 is 16 residues long. V lost 1 base, J lost 4 bases, and 6 bases stayed unmatched. Germline lookup yields CDR1 MNHNS and CDR2 SASEGT. CDR3 sequence: CASSEDLAGTYNEQFF. CDR3 coding DNA: TGTGCCAGCAGTGAAGACTTAGCGGGGACATACAATGAGCAGTTCTTC.

The chain is built from TRBV6-4 and TRBJ1-6; D ambiguous. The CDR3 spans 12 residues. Germline CDR1 MRHNA, CDR2 SNTAGT. Trimming cost V 5 bases and J 5 bases, with 4 bases left between them. The CDR3 DNA reads as TGTGCCAGCAGTCGTAATAATTCACCCCTCCACTTT. Translated: CASSRNNSPLHF.

This chain connects TRBV6-5 to TRBJ1-3, with D possibly being TRBD1 (6 bases). Germline assignment: CDR1 MNHEY and CDR2 SVGAGI. Trimming shortened V by 6 bases and J by 6 bases, and 18 bases separated the two germline ends. CDR3 length: 15 amino acids. The CDR3 nucleotides read TGTGCCAGCAGCCCCGGGGGCAGACTGATAAACACCATATATTTT. It yields the protein CASSPGGRLINTIYF.

The rearrangement joins TRBV18 to TRBJ1-1; D perhaps matches TRBD1 (6 bases). Germline V lookup: CDR1 KGHSH, CDR2 LQKENI. The CDR3 is made up of 16 amino acids. Trimming removed 3 bases at V and 1 base at J, with 15 bases between. CDR3 nucleotides: TGTGCCAGCTCACCGACAGGACAGCCGCGGAACACTGAAGCTTTCTTT. It yields the protein CASSPTGQPRNTEAFF.

The chain links TRBV11-2 to TRBJ1-4, with TRBD1 identical over 7 bases. Germline V gives CDR1 SGHAT, CDR2 FQNNGV. The CDR3 length is 14 residues. Germline trimming cut 4 bases from V and 8 bases from J; bases unmatched to any gene: 7. The CDR3 is CASSSQGLGEKLFF. In DNA form, the CDR3 reads TGTGCCAGCAGCTCACAGGGGTTAGGAGAAAAACTGTTTTTT.

The rearrangement uses TRBV6-5 and TRBJ1-4; 8 bases are a match to TRBD1. The ends lost 2 bases at V and 8 bases at J; junction bases unmatched: 7. The CDR3 extends over 15 amino acids. CDR1 is MNHEY, CDR2 SVGAGI, per germline. Here the CDR3 reads CASSYPTGVQEKLFF. CDR3 coding DNA: TGTGCCAGCAGTTACCCGACAGGGGTCCAGGAAAAACTGTTTTTT.

This clone was seen a few times. The V and J genes are TRBV6-1 and TRBJ1-6, with D possibly TRBD1 on 5 matching bases. V shed 1 base and J shed 8 bases, with 15 bases lying between them. Germline CDR1 and CDR2: MNHNS and SASEGT. CDR3 length: 16 amino acids. CDR3 DNA: TGTGCCAGCAGTGAAGGGGTGGGGGGTAGTCATTCACCCCTCCACTTT. As protein: CASSEGVGGSHSPLHF.